This T cell receptor (beta chain) was obtained from a study of T cell responses to AZD1222 COVID-19 vaccine. Only in-frame clones appear in the TCRdb table, and some are missing; sequencing was by immunoSEQ multiplex PCR. The sample contains 150,000 to 200,000 clones, almost 90% of which appear only once. The CDR3 is 15 residues long. Trimming removed 2 bases from V and 1 base from J, with 8 bases in between. CDR1 SGHAT and CDR2 FQDESV come from the germline V gene (reference sequence). Only one count was recorded for this clone. The antigen is unknown. Study-wide points: The donors showed a predominance of white British ancestry and of females, with possible underestimation of clonal diversity.

The chain couples TRBV11-1 to TRBJ2-2; D is undetermined. Specimen: peripheral blood, collected on day 0 of AZD1222 vaccination. This receptor was identified in an adult in good health. The CDR3 DNA reads as TGTGCCAGCAGCTTATCGAGGCGGAACACCGGGGAGCTGTTTTTT. Its protein is CASSLSRRNTGELFF.